The text below deals with one TCR beta chain. Its cognate antigen is unknown. With 60 Vbeta and 13 Jbeta primers, the PCR was carried out. TCRdb keeps only in-frame clones here, not all; method: immunoSEQ multiplex PCR. The sample holds around 120,000 clones, around three quarters seen once. The germline CDR1 and CDR2 sequences are MNHEY and SMNVEV (reference sequence). The CDR3 length is 13 residues. Trimming removed 5 bases at V and 4 bases at J, with 9 bases between. This record belongs to a study of cytomegalovirus exposure and HLA in healthy donors. Study context: The early release's HLA-typed donors yielded 65 million to 85 million unique TCRs. Broader study findings: Confirmation was obtained in vitro that a few CMV-associated chains are specific for CMV antigens.

The clonotype was recovered from a man aged 25-45 years in good health and CMV-seronegative. Input material: PBMCs. The rearrangement uses TRBV27 and TRBJ2-1; no firm D call. Here the CDR3 reads CASSDGEYNEQFF. The CDR3 bases are TGTGCCAGCAGTGACGGAGAGTACAATGAGCAGTTCTTC.